This TCR beta chain stems from a study of regulatory T cells in long-lasting Graves disease. Germline loops: CDR1 SNHLY, CDR2 FYNNEI. V was trimmed by 3 bases and J by 1 base, leaving 15 bases between them. This CDR3 has 16 amino acids. HTBI primers from iRepertoire and Arm-PCR of CDR3 regions yielded the TCR beta libraries. TCRdb called the multiplex PCR reads again in MiXCR, with one record for every CDR3 protein. The table has 680,000 or so distinct CDR3 sequences, around 15% seen once. This clonotype has at least ten counts. Specified time point: newly diagnosed GD, antithyroid drugs for less than 3 months. From PBMCs, RNA was extracted and then used to make the TCR library. Investigators report Graves' disease was diagnosed under American Thyroid Association guidelines. The same specimen was also included in a second study, on T cells in Graves' hyperthyroidism and ophthalmopathy. From that study: Hyperthyroidism in the patients, aged 18 to 65, was newly diagnosed and under 2 months in duration. Blood also held most thyroid clonotypes expanded beyond 0.001.

The genes are TRBV2 and TRBJ1-1; a weak D match, TRBD1 (6 bases). The origin of this receptor is a woman in her 30s with Graves disease. Sequencing was performed on peripheral blood mononuclear cells (PBMCs), taken at new diagnosis, from a patient treated with antithyroid drugs. CDR3 DNA sequence: TGTGCCAGCAGTGAGATGTCAGGGGCTACGAACACTGAAGCTTTCTTT. This gives the protein CASSEMSGATNTEAFF.